One sample yielded the 32 T cell receptor beta chains listed below, sequenced in a study of cytomegalovirus exposure and HLA in healthy donors. The PCR ran on 60 Vbeta and 13 Jbeta primers. Clones were read by immunoSEQ multiplex PCR, and TCRdb kept only the in-frame ones, dropping some. The sample holds 85,000 to 100,000 clones, 85% to 90% seen once. Sample: PBMCs. The receptors were sampled from a man between 18 and 29 years old in good health and CMV-seronegative.

The chain carries TRBV11-2 and TRBJ2-5; a possible D gene is TRBD2 (6 bases). The J call may be mistaken, given a closer DNA end match to TRBJ2-7. The germline gives CDR1 SGHAT, CDR2 FQNNGV. The length of the CDR3 is 14 residues. The CDR3 nucleotides read TGTGCCAGCGTCGACCTAGCGTCCTCCTACGAGCAGTACTTC. It encodes CASVDLASSYEQYF.

V gene TRBV2 combines with J gene TRBJ1-1, with D perhaps TRBD1 (6 bases). CDR3 length: 17 residues. Trimming removed 8 bases at V and 0 bases at J, with 22 bases between. In germline, CDR1 is SNHLY, CDR2 FYNNEI. The CDR3 region is CASRDIKTGSMNTEAFF. The CDR3 nucleotides read TGTGCCAGCCGAGACATTAAAACAGGGTCCATGAACACTGAAGCTTTCTTT.

This chain joins TRBV6-5 and TRBJ1-6, with D maybe TRBD1 (5 bases). Germline CDR1 and CDR2: MNHEY and SVGAGI. Trimming took off 8 bases at V and 10 bases at J, with 12 bases between the two ends. The CDR3 spans 12 residues. CDR3 nucleotides: TGTGCCAGCTTCTCAGGGTTGTCACCCCTCCACTTT. Amino acids: CASFSGLSPLHF.

This sequence joins TRBV7-2 and TRBJ2-2, with 9 bases lining up with TRBD2. Germline V gene sequence: CDR1 SGHTA, CDR2 FQGNSA. CDR3 length: 18 residues. V dropped 5 bases and J dropped 1; count of bases not matched to a gene: 11. The CDR3 is CASSLYAASGVNTGELFF. The CDR3 DNA reads TGTGCCAGCAGCCTATATGCGGCTAGCGGGGTGAACACCGGGGAGCTGTTTTTT.

The chain uses TRBV15 and TRBJ1-6; D not certain. Germline CDR1 is LNHNV and CDR2 is YYDKDF (reference sequence). The CDR3 sequence is 15 residues long. Trimming took off 0 bases at V and 11 bases at J, with 14 bases between the two ends. Here the CDR3 reads CATSREPHAATPLHF. In DNA, the CDR3 is TGTGCCACCAGCAGAGAACCGCACGCGGCGACACCCCTCCACTTT.

V usage is TRBV4-1 and J usage is TRBJ2-2, with D possibly TRBD2 on 5 matching bases. The germline CDR1 and CDR2 sequences are MGHRA and YSYEKL. V lost 1 base, J lost 0 bases, and 15 bases lay in between. This CDR3 has 18 amino acids. CDR3 nucleotide sequence: TGCGCCAGCAGCCAAGGAGGTTCGGGGTGGGCGAACACCGGGGAGCTGTTTTTT. Its protein product is CASSQGGSGWANTGELFF.

V gene TRBV27 combines with J gene TRBJ2-5; 7 bases line up with TRBD1. This CDR3 has 16 amino acids. The V and J ends lost 2 bases and 2 bases, in that order; junction bases with no gene match: 8. Germline-derived CDR1 and CDR2 are MNHEY and SMNVEV (reference sequence). CDR3 nucleotides: TGTGCCAGCAGTTTAGGTAGGGGGCGGCATCAAGAGACCCAGTACTTC. It encodes CASSLGRGRHQETQYF.

The chain combines TRBV27 with TRBJ2-1, with TRBD1 identical over 7 bases. This CDR3 is built from 14 residues. The V segment lost 6 bases and the J segment 6 bases; nucleotides outside the gene matches: 8. Germline CDR1 is MNHEY and CDR2 is SMNVEV (reference sequence). CDR3 sequence reads: CASSSGTARNEQFF. As DNA, the CDR3 is TGTGCCAGCAGCTCCGGGACAGCCCGCAATGAGCAGTTCTTC.

This clone was picked up a small number of times. The chain employs TRBV19 and TRBJ2-3; possibly TRBD1 for D (7 bases). V was trimmed by 10 bases and J by 1 base, leaving 12 bases between them. The germline CDR1 and CDR2 sequences are LNHDA and SQIVND (reference sequence). The CDR3 length is 13 residues. CDR3 loop: CATRGARTDTQYF. The CDR3 DNA reads as TGTGCCACCAGGGGGGCCCGCACAGATACGCAGTATTTT.

The rearrangement links TRBV7-2 to TRBJ2-3; 9 positions agree with TRBD2. Germline CDR1 and CDR2: SGHTA and FQGNSA. After removal of 2 bases from V and 1 base from J, the junction contained 13 bases not matched to a gene. This CDR3 spans 19 amino acids. The CDR3 sequence is CASSLFGREGLFRTDTQYF. In DNA, the CDR3 is TGTGCCAGCAGCTTATTTGGGCGGGAGGGCCTTTTTCGCACAGATACGCAGTATTTT.

This rearrangement joins TRBV18 to TRBJ2-5; TRBD2 matches at 7 bases. The V gene end was trimmed by 11 bases and the J gene end by 5 bases; junction bases not matched to a gene: 11. CDR1 and CDR2 from the germline V gene are KGHSH and LQKENI. The CDR3 totals 13 residues. DNA of the CDR3: TGTGCCGGTAGCGGGCCTCCAGGGGAGACCCAGTACTTC. Translating it yields CAGSGPPGETQYF.

This chain links TRBV5-5 with TRBJ1-2; unclear D gene. This CDR3 is built from 13 residues. The germline V gene encodes CDR1 SGHKS and CDR2 YYEKEE (reference sequence). The V end lost 3 bases, the J end lost 7 bases, and 13 bases lay between the germline ends. The CDR3 loop is CASSSLPRGGYTF. In nucleotides, the CDR3 is TGTGCCAGCAGCTCCCTCCCGCGCGGTGGCTACACCTTC. Full variable domain (remainder filled in from reference TRBV5-5 and TRBJ1-2): DAGVTQSPTHLIKTRGQQVTLRCSPISGHKSVSWYQQVLGQGPQFIFQYYEKEERGRGNFPDRFSARQFPNYSSELNVNALLLGDSALYLCASSSLPRGGYTFGSGTRLTVV.

This clone has only a few counts. This rearrangement joins TRBV5-6 to TRBJ2-1; D is perhaps TRBD2 (5 bases). Deletions cut 4 bases from V and 15 bases from J, with 14 bases between. Germline loops: CDR1 SGHDT, CDR2 YYEEEE. The CDR3 is 11 residues long. CDR3 DNA sequence: TGTGCCAGCAGCCTGAATAGGGAGTGGTTCTTC. Its translation: CASSLNREWFF.

The rearrangement joins TRBV2 to TRBJ1-6; 7 bases align to TRBD1. The V gene end was trimmed by 7 bases and the J gene end by 7 bases; junction bases not matched to a gene: 10. CDR3 length: 15 amino acids. CDR1 is SNHLY and CDR2 is FYNNEI in the germline V gene. CDR3 sequence reads: CASKIPGQLNSPLHF. CDR3 bases: TGTGCCAGCAAAATTCCGGGACAGCTGAATTCACCCCTCCACTTT.

Points on this clone: Relative to the germline gene, one junction end is altered; a read error may explain this. V is TRBV7-9 and J is TRBJ2-1; 12 bases line up with TRBD2. Germline values: CDR1 SEHNR, CDR2 FQNEAQ (reference sequence). This CDR3 is built from 16 residues. The CDR3 DNA follows: TGTTCCAGCAGCATGACTAGCGGGAGATCCTACAATGAGCAGTTCTTC. It yields the protein CSSSMTSGRSYNEQFF.

As to this clone: An end of the junction does not agree with germline; a read error may underlie this. V and J are TRBV4-3 and TRBJ2-5, with TRBD2 as a possible D gene (5 bases). Germline CDR1 LGHNA, CDR2 YSLEER. This CDR3 is 11 amino acids long. The CDR3 DNA reads TGCGCCAGCAGCCAGATCCCCTGGGAGAACTTC. Translation: CASSQIPWENF.

This clone was seen only a few times. The J gene is TRBJ1-2, the V gene TRBV9; the match to TRBD1 covers 8 bases. The germline CDR1 and CDR2 sequences are SGDLS and YYNGEE. Unmatched junction bases numbered 7, after V lost 4 bases and J lost 2 bases. The CDR3 spans 15 residues. The CDR3 here is CASSPGGQANYGYTF. The CDR3 DNA sequence: TGTGCCAGCAGCCCCGGGGGACAGGCCAACTATGGCTACACCTTC.

CDR3 nucleotides: TGTGCCAGCAGCTTAGTACTAGCGGGAGGTCTCTCCTACAATGAGCAGTTCTTC. Amino acids: CASSLVLAGGLSYNEQFF. The V gene is TRBV7-9, the J gene TRBJ2-1, with 12 positions matching TRBD2. Losses at the gene ends were 1 base for V and 0 bases for J; bases not matched to a gene: 4. The CDR3 sequence is 18 residues long. The germline V gene encodes CDR1 SEHNR and CDR2 FQNEAQ (reference sequence).

The chain has TRBV19 and TRBJ1-4; tentatively, D is TRBD1 (5 bases). V was trimmed by 6 bases and J by 7 bases, leaving 12 bases between them. This CDR3 is built from 13 residues. The germline gives CDR1 LNHDA, CDR2 SQIVND (reference sequence). The CDR3 protein is CASRRGAGEKLFF. Here the CDR3 DNA reads TGTGCCAGTAGGCGCGGGGCGGGTGAAAAACTGTTTTTT.

The chain recombines TRBV2 with TRBJ2-5; tentatively, D is TRBD1 (6 bases). The CDR3 is 14 residues long. The V end lost 5 bases, the J end lost 4 bases, and 14 bases lay between the germline ends. CDR1 is SNHLY, CDR2 FYNNEI, per germline. The CDR3 loop reads CASSYRVKGETQYF. In DNA form, the CDR3 reads TGTGCCAGCAGTTACAGGGTTAAGGGAGAGACCCAGTACTTC.

This clone came up once. This chain joins TRBV5-1 and TRBJ1-1; 7 bases line up with TRBD1. Germline CDR1 SGHRS, CDR2 YFSETQ. The CDR3 consists of 15 residues. V shed 3 bases, J shed 3 bases, and the junction held 8 bases outside the gene matches. The DNA for the CDR3 is TGCGCCAGCAGCTCTGGGACAGAAATACACACTGAAGCTTTCTTT. It encodes CASSSGTEIHTEAFF.

The chain carries TRBV28 and TRBJ2-1; D is unresolved. V was cut by 4 bases and J by 4 bases, with 8 bases left in between. CDR1 is MDHEN, CDR2 SYDVKM, per germline. The CDR3 extends over 13 amino acids. This chain's CDR3 is CASSYDSYNEQFF. The CDR3 DNA reads TGTGCCAGCAGTTACGACTCGTACAATGAGCAGTTCTTC. The full variable domain, in which reference TRBV28 and TRBJ2-1 provide the parts outside the CDR3, is DVKVTQSSRYLVKRTGEKVFLECVQDMDHENMFWYRQDPGLGLRLIYFSYDVKMKEKGDIPEGYSVSREKKERFSLILESASTNQTSMYLCASSYDSYNEQFFGPGTRLTVL.

The CDR3: CASSYSENNEQFF. The DNA of the CDR3 is TGTGCCAGCAGTTATAGCGAGAACAATGAGCAGTTCTTC. The chain carries TRBV2 and TRBJ2-1, with a weak D call TRBD2 (5 bases). Trimming pared 5 bases from V and 5 bases from J, leaving 10 bases between. This CDR3 region has 13 residues. CDR1 and CDR2 (germline): SNHLY, FYNNEI.

V usage is TRBV5-4 and J usage is TRBJ2-1; 7 nucleotides line up with TRBD2. The CDR3 is made up of 16 amino acids. The junction had 7 bases not matched to a gene; V was cut back by 4 bases and J by 0 bases. Per the germline V gene, CDR1 is SGHNT and CDR2 is YYREEE (reference sequence). The CDR3 spells CASSRVRTSSYNEQFF. In DNA, the CDR3 is TGTGCCAGCAGCAGGGTTAGGACTAGCTCCTACAATGAGCAGTTCTTC.

V gene TRBV6-5 combines with J gene TRBJ2-7; D is perhaps TRBD1 (6 bases). CDR1 and CDR2 (germline): MNHEY, SVGAGI. CDR3 size: 13 residues. Trimming stripped 6 bases from V and 0 bases from J, with 9 bases between. The CDR3 loop is CASSRTVSYEQYF. The DNA for the CDR3 is TGTGCCAGCAGCCGGACAGTCTCCTACGAGCAGTACTTC.

The V call is TRBV28, the J call TRBJ2-7, with D uncertain. Between the trimmed V and J ends, which lost 5 bases and 2 bases, there was a span of 7 bases. The CDR3 loop spans 12 amino acids. CDR1 MDHEN and CDR2 SYDVKM come from the germline V gene. CDR3 region: CASSNKAYEQYF. CDR3 nucleotide sequence: TGTGCCAGCAGTAACAAAGCCTACGAGCAGTACTTC.

The chain uses TRBV21-1 and TRBJ1-2; TRBD1 is the table's D call, not checked against the DNA. TRBV21-1 is noted as a pseudogene. This CDR3 contains 17 residues. CDR3 in amino acids: CASSKPPIDRNNYGYTF. For the CDR3, the DNA is TGTGCCAGCAGCAAGCCCCCGATCGACAGGAATAACTATGGCTACACCTTC.

The chain combines TRBV28 with TRBJ1-4, with 7 nucleotides matching TRBD1. V shed 5 bases, J shed 5 bases, and the junction held 5 bases outside the gene matches. Per germline, CDR1 MDHEN and CDR2 SYDVKM. There are 14 residues in the CDR3. The CDR3 bases are TGTGCCAGCAGTGACAGGGCCTTCAATGAAAAACTGTTTTTT. Translated: CASSDRAFNEKLFF.

This clone was counted between two and nine times. The chain joins TRBV27 to TRBJ2-7; 11 positions match TRBD2. This CDR3 spans 14 amino acids. V trimming: 4 bases; J trimming: 3 bases; junction bases outside the gene matches: 2. The germline CDR1 and CDR2 sequences are MNHEY and SMNVEV (reference sequence). CDR3 loop: CASSSTSGNYEQYF. The CDR3 coding sequence is TGTGCCAGCAGTTCGACTAGCGGGAACTACGAGCAGTACTTC.

V usage is TRBV19 and J usage is TRBJ1-5; no reliable D call. The CDR3 runs 14 residues. With 7 bases removed from V and 0 bases from J, the gap between germline ends came to 10 bases. CDR1 and CDR2 from the germline V gene are LNHDA and SQIVND (reference sequence). For the CDR3, the DNA is TGTGCCAGTACTTTGAGGGATAGCAATCAGCCCCAGCATTTT. This codes for CASTLRDSNQPQHF.

This chain links TRBV7-9 with TRBJ2-5, with 10 bases fitting TRBD1. The closer fit of TRBJ2-7 to the DNA end suggests the J call may be wrong. The length of the CDR3 is 15 residues. Germline V gene lookup returns CDR1 SEHNR and CDR2 FQNEAQ (reference sequence). The CDR3 DNA reads TGTGCCAGCAGCGTCAAGACAGGGGGCGTCTACGAGCAGTACTTC. Translation: CASSVKTGGVYEQYF.

This sequence joins TRBV15 and TRBJ2-1, with D possibly being TRBD2 (6 bases). The CDR3 runs 15 residues. Germline CDR1 is LNHNV and CDR2 is YYDKDF (reference sequence). V was shortened by 1 base and J by 8 bases, with 15 bases between the two germline ends. The DNA for the CDR3 is TGTGCCACCAGCAGAGGTATGCTAGCGTCGGATGAGCAGTTCTTC. Protein product: CATSRGMLASDEQFF.